This note documents a single TCR beta chain sequence. Its antigen is unknown. This sample is part of a study of CD8 T cells in ankylosing spondylitis. Whole-study results and caveats: CD8+ disease-linked clones were present at relatively low frequencies in blood. Apparently characteristic of ankylosing spondylitis blood was a TCR beta motif (about 8 highly homologous variants).

5'-RACE, quantitative and with molecular barcodes, yielded the TCR beta libraries. TCRdb recomputed calls from the 5' RACE reads with MiXCR, one row per CDR3 protein. The sample records roughly 470,000 distinct CDR3 sequences, 25% to 30% being singletons. Germline V gene data show CDR1 as LGHDT and CDR2 as YNNKEL (reference sequence). The CDR3 consists of 13 residues. With 6 bases removed from V and 5 bases from J, the gap between germline ends came to 13 bases. The rearrangement links TRBV3-1 to TRBJ2-5; D is undetermined. Input material: blood, either unsorted or a sorted T cell fraction (not recorded which). This TCR was recovered from a male donor with ankylosing spondylitis. This CDR3 is CASRIHEAETQYF. The CDR3 nucleotides are TGTGCCAGCAGGATCCACGAGGCGGAGACCCAGTACTTC.